This T cell receptor beta chain was captured in a study of technical replicates of blood from a few donors. The trim removed 1 base at V and 6 bases at J, leaving 13 bases unmatched. The germline V gene has CDR1 KGHSH and CDR2 LQKENI. The CDR3 runs 18 residues. Profiled with immunoSEQ multiplex PCR; TCRdb holds only in-frame clones, not every one. This sample has fewer than 100,000 clones, with 95% to 98% found just once. The source of this sequence is a human donor in good health. Sequencing was performed on T cells isolated from PBMCs. The rearrangement joins TRBV18 to TRBJ2-3; 10 bases are a match to TRBD2. The CDR3 DNA reads as TGTGCCAGCTCACCACTGCTAGCGGGAGAGGCGGGAAAGGATACGCAGTATTTT. Translated, it gives CASSPLLAGEAGKDTQYF.